These T cell receptor beta chains were read from a single sample in a study of blood T cells in healthy people across ages. TCRdb fed the 5' RACE reads into MiXCR, producing one record per CDR3 protein. The table lists around 1,000,000 distinct CDR3 sequences, 25% of them singletons. These data were also reused for a study on T cells of mothers and their children.

Sequenced input: blood. The receptor source for this set is a girl aged 2 to 9 in good health. The CDR3 runs from the conserved cysteine through the conserved F or W. Fields, in order: J gene, clone size, V gene, D gene, CDR3 protein, CDR3 DNA. A D gene is named only where the DNA matches it firmly. The listing skips clone size in some rows; elsewhere it reads once, few, many or a size class.

TRBJ1-2 few TRBV12-3/TRBV12-4 - CASSFSTAGDYGYTF TGTGCCAGCAGTTTCTCTACGGCAGGGGACTATGGCTACACCTTC
TRBJ2-7 - TRBV12-3/TRBV12-4 TRBD1 CASSLLSGTGYEQYF TGTGCCAGCAGCCTACTATCCGGGACAGGATACGAGCAGTACTTC
TRBJ2-6 few TRBV7-2 - CASSLRVSGGANVLTF TGTGCCAGCAGCTTACGCGTCTCTGGCGGGGCCAACGTCCTGACTTTC
TRBJ2-5 few TRBV9 - CASSVTGGTQYF TGTGCCAGCAGCGTTACAGGAGGGACCCAGTACTTC
TRBJ2-1 many TRBV7-9 - CASSSPNEQFF TGTGCCAGCAGCTCCCCTAATGAGCAGTTCTTC
TRBJ2-3 few TRBV29-1 - CSVVTQGRTQYF TGCAGCGTTGTTACTCAGGGGCGTACGCAGTATTTT
TRBJ2-7 few TRBV11-2 TRBD2 CASSGGLAGVHEQYF TGTGCCAGCAGCGGAGGACTAGCGGGAGTCCACGAGCAGTACTTC
TRBJ1-1 - TRBV7-9 - CASSLDQGQEAFF TGTGCCAGCAGCTTAGACCAGGGTCAGGAAGCTTTCTTT
TRBJ1-6 few TRBV28 TRBD1 CASSFQGAHPDALHF TGTGCCAGCAGTTTCCAGGGGGCGCACCCTGACGCCCTCCACTTT
TRBJ1-3 - TRBV6-5 - CASSYSYDSDVDPNTIYF TGTGCCAGCAGTTACTCCTACGATTCGGACGTGGACCCAAACACCATATATTTT
TRBJ1-6 - TRBV25-1 - CASSEAGLNSPLHF TGTGCCAGCAGTGAGGCAGGGCTGAATTCACCCCTCCACTTT